Below are 3 T cell receptor beta chains sequenced from a single sample in a study of identical twins. TCRdb re-derived calls from the 5' RACE reads in MiXCR, one entry per CDR3 protein. Of roughly 1,500,000 distinct CDR3 sequences in the sample, around 29% were seen once. Sequencing was performed on cord blood. Receptors were obtained from a newborn girl in good health.

A few counts support this clonotype. The CDR3 sequence: CASSETVSGNTIYF. The DNA of the CDR3 is TGTGCCAGCAGTGAAACAGTCTCTGGAAACACCATATATTTT. This chain connects TRBV2 to TRBJ1-3; D remains ambiguous. This CDR3 contains 14 residues. Germline V gene data show CDR1 as SNHLY and CDR2 as FYNNEI. V was cut by 2 bases and J by 0 bases, with 5 bases left in between.

This clonotype was seen only a few times. The CDR3 bases are TGCAGTGCTCAATTTGGGAACACTGAAGCTTTCTTT. It is translated as CSAQFGNTEAFF. This chain uses TRBV20-1 with TRBJ1-1; D gene uncertain. The CDR3 is made up of 12 amino acids. The germline gives CDR1 DFQATT, CDR2 SNEGSKA (reference sequence). Trimming stripped 5 bases from V and 1 base from J, with 8 bases between.

The sample holds many counts of this clonotype. The chain couples TRBV12-3 or TRBV12-4 to TRBJ2-3, with D unresolved. The CDR3 contains 13 residues. V lost 2 bases to trimming and J lost 4 bases, with 7 bases between them. The CDR3 sequence is CASSLFGPDTQYF. DNA for the CDR3: TGTGCCAGCAGTTTATTCGGCCCAGATACGCAGTATTTT.